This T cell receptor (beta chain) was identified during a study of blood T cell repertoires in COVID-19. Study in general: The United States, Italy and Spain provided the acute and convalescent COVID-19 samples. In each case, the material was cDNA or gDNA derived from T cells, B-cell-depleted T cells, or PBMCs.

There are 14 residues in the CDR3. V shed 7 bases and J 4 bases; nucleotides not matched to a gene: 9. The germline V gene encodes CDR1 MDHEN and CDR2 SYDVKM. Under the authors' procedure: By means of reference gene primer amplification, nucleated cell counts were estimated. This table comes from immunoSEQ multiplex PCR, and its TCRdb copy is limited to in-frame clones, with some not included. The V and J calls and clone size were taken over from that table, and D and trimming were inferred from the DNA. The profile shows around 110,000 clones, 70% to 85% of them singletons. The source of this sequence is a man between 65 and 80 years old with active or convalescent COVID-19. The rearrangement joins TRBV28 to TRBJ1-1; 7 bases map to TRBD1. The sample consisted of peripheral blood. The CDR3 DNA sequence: TGTGCCAGCAACTTAAGGGGGCTTGGCACTGAAGCTTTCTTT. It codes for CASNLRGLGTEAFF.